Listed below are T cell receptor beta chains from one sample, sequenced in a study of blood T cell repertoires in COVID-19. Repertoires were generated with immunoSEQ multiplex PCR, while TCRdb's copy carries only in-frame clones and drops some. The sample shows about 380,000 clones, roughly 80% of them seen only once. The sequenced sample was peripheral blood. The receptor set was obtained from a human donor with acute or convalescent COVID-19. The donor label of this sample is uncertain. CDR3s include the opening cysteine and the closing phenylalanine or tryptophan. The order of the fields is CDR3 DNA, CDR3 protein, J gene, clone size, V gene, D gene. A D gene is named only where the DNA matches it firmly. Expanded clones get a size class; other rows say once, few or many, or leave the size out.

TGCGCCGTCGATCCGGAGGGTAACACTGAAGCTTTCTTT,CAVDPEGNTEAFF,TRBJ1-1,.,TRBV10-2,.
TGTGCCAGCAGCCGGCAACCCCGAGCGGGAAGCACAGATACGCAGTATTTT,CASSRQPRAGSTDTQYF,TRBJ2-3,.,TRBV7-2,TRBD2
TGTGCCAGCAGCTTGGGGACTAGCGGATCAGATACGCAGTATTTT,CASSLGTSGSDTQYF,TRBJ2-3,once,TRBV7-9,TRBD2
TGTGCCAGCAGCCCTTACTCCGTTCCTAGCACAGATACGCAGTATTTT,CASSPYSVPSTDTQYF,TRBJ2-3,.,TRBV11-2,.
TGTGCCAGCTCGGACAGGGATCTGAGTGGCTACACCTTC,CASSDRDLSGYTF,TRBJ1-2,.,TRBV3-1/TRBV3-2,TRBD1
TGTGCCAGCAGGCCACCTCCAGGAATGAACACTGAAGCTTTCTTT,CASRPPPGMNTEAFF,TRBJ1-1,.,TRBV6-5,.
TGTGCCAGCAGTTCGTCACGGCGGGGTAATTCACCCCTCCACTTT,CASSSSRRGNSPLHF,TRBJ1-6,.,TRBV27,.
TGTGCCAGGGGGACAGGGAACACCGGGGAGCTGTTTTTT,CARGTGNTGELFF,TRBJ2-2,.,TRBV7-9,TRBD1
TGTGCCAGCAGCTTGGGGTTGGCCGATTCTCAGCCCCAGCATTTT,CASSLGLADSQPQHF,TRBJ1-5,.,TRBV5-8,.
TGTGCCAGCAGTGGACTACCGGGACAGGGTATAATCCAGTACTTC,CASSGLPGQGIIQYF,TRBJ2-5,.,TRBV27,TRBD1
TGTGCCATCAGGCTAGACGGACTTTCACCCCTCCACTTT,CAIRLDGLSPLHF,TRBJ1-6,.,TRBV10-3,.
TGCGCCAGCAGTGAGCATGGATCCACGGGGGAGCAGTACTTC,CASSEHGSTGEQYF,TRBJ2-7,.,TRBV10-1,.
TGTGCCAGCAGCCCTGGGACACGGGATGGCTACACCTTC,CASSPGTRDGYTF,TRBJ1-2,few,TRBV2,.
TGCGCCAGCAGCTCGCTACCGACAGGGAACACTGAAGCTTTCTTT,CASSSLPTGNTEAFF,TRBJ1-1,.,TRBV5-1,.
TGTGCCAGCAGCGTGGGCCAGGGGATGCGAGAGACCCAGTACTTC,CASSVGQGMRETQYF,TRBJ2-5,few,TRBV9,.
TGTGCCAGCAGTGGCCAGCGGGAGGGCCGAGCCGGGGAGCTGTTTTTT,CASSGQREGRAGELFF,TRBJ2-2,.,TRBV2,TRBD2
TGTGCCAGCCGCTTGGGACAGGCTATTCAAGCTTTCTTT,CASRLGQAIQAFF,TRBJ1-1,few,TRBV12-3/TRBV12-4,TRBD1
TGTGCCAGCAGCCAGGGTGACACCGCCCTCTCTGGCTACACCTTC,CASSQGDTALSGYTF,TRBJ1-2,.,TRBV14,.
TGTGCCTGGAGTAGAAGCGGGAGGCTCACAGATACGCAGTATTTT,CAWSRSGRLTDTQYF,TRBJ2-3,.,TRBV30,TRBD2
TGTGCCTTAATTACGGGGGGCGGTATCTATGGCTACACCTTC,CALITGGGIYGYTF,TRBJ1-2,.,TRBV30,.
TGTGCCCTCAACAGGGAGTTGGGGACAGATACGCAGTATTTT,CALNRELGTDTQYF,TRBJ2-3,.,TRBV30,.
TGTGCCTGGAATTTGGGGGCCCGCAACACTGAAGCTTTCTTT,CAWNLGARNTEAFF,TRBJ1-1,few,TRBV30,.
TGTGCCACCAGCAGAGATCCCCCGTTCTACGAGCAGTACTTC,CATSRDPPFYEQYF,TRBJ2-7,.,TRBV15,.
TGTGCCAGCAGCTCCCTACAGGGGATGTTTGGAAACACCATATATTTT,CASSSLQGMFGNTIYF,TRBJ1-3,few,TRBV11-2,TRBD1
TGTGCCAGCTCACCCGGGACAGGCCACTATGGCTACACCTTC,CASSPGTGHYGYTF,TRBJ1-2,.,TRBV18,TRBD1
TGCAGTGCTAGAGGGGACAGGAGTGGGTTCTTC,CSARGDRSGFF,TRBJ2-1,.,TRBV20-1,TRBD1
TGTGCCAGCAATATAGTACAGGGTTTCGCTGAAGCTTTCTTT,CASNIVQGFAEAFF,TRBJ1-1,.,TRBV28,.
TGTGCCAGCAGCAACTTTGAAGACAGAGCCAAAAACATTCAGTACTTC,CASSNFEDRAKNIQYF,TRBJ2-4,once,TRBV7-8,.
TGTGCCAGCAGTGGCCGGAACACTGAAGCTTTCTTT,CASSGRNTEAFF,TRBJ1-1,.,TRBV12-3/TRBV12-4,.
TGTGCCAGCAGCTTGACCACTAACACTGAAGCTTTCTTT,CASSLTTNTEAFF,TRBJ1-1,.,TRBV5-5,.
TGTGCTAGTGGCCGTTCCGGGACAGGTAGCTCTGAGACCTTC,CASGRSGTGSSETF,TRBJ1-2,.,TRBV12-5,TRBD1
TGTGCCAGGGCCCCTCCCAGGGACAGCTCCTACGAGCAGTACTTC,CARAPPRDSSYEQYF,TRBJ2-7,.,TRBV19,TRBD1
TGTGCCAGCAGCTTAGCCCCATTTCGGGACAGGGCTGACGAGCAGTACTTC,CASSLAPFRDRADEQYF,TRBJ2-7,.,TRBV7-9,TRBD1
TGCAGCGTCCAACAGGGGGCCACTGAAGCTTTCTTT,CSVQQGATEAFF,TRBJ1-1,.,TRBV29-1,TRBD1
TGCGCCAGACAGGGGGTGGATGAAAAACTGTTTTTT,CARQGVDEKLFF,TRBJ1-4,.,TRBV10-1,TRBD1
TGTGCCAGCAGCTCCAGGGGGCTTTCCTACAATGAGCAGTTCTTC,CASSSRGLSYNEQFF,TRBJ2-1,.,TRBV7-6,TRBD1
TGCAGCGCCCGACGGGGTAGCGACAACAATGAGCAGTTCTTC,CSARRGSDNNEQFF,TRBJ2-1,once,TRBV29-1,.
TGTGCCAGCAGTCACGGTTCGCCCCAGCATTTT,CASSHGSPQHF,TRBJ1-5,.,TRBV28,.
TGTGCCAGCAGCGGTGTAGGGGGCGATGCTCCCTATGGCTACACCTTC,CASSGVGGDAPYGYTF,TRBJ1-2,once,TRBV5-6,TRBD1
TGTGCCACCAGCAGGGACAGGGGCCCATACACAGATACGCAGTATTTT,CATSRDRGPYTDTQYF,TRBJ2-3,once,TRBV15,TRBD1
TGTGCCAGCAGTTCCGGGACAGGGCTCTACGAGCAGTACTTC,CASSSGTGLYEQYF,TRBJ2-7,.,TRBV5-4,TRBD1
TGTGCCAGCAGCCCACTAGGGCCGAATGAGCAGTTCTTC,CASSPLGPNEQFF,TRBJ2-1,.,TRBV14,.
TGCGCCAGCAGCTTGGCCTCTGGCACAGATACGCAGTATTTT,CASSLASGTDTQYF,TRBJ2-3,.,TRBV5-1,.
TGTGCCAGCAGCCGCGCGGGTTTTAATCAGCCCCAGCATTTT,CASSRAGFNQPQHF,TRBJ1-5,.,TRBV28,.
TGTGCCAGCAGTCCCCTAGCGGGCGGAGAGACCCAGTACTTC,CASSPLAGGETQYF,TRBJ2-5,once,TRBV6-5,TRBD2
TGCAGTGCTCACAGGTCGGGTGAAGCTTTCTTT,CSAHRSGEAFF,TRBJ1-1,.,TRBV20-1,.
TGTGCCAGCAGGAGTGTCGGAAACACCATATATTTT,CASRSVGNTIYF,TRBJ1-3,.,TRBV7-9,.
TGTGCCAGCAGCAAAAACCCATCAGGGGGCAGAAGCGCCATATATTTT,CASSKNPSGGRSAIYF,TRBJ1-3,.,TRBV21-1,.
TGCGCCAGCAGCCAAGCTCAAAGACAGGGGGTCCAAGAGACCCAGTACTTC,CASSQAQRQGVQETQYF,TRBJ2-5,.,TRBV4-1,TRBD1
TGTGCCAGCAGCCTTACTAGCGGGCCTTACAATGAGCAGTTCTTC,CASSLTSGPYNEQFF,TRBJ2-1,once,TRBV7-9,TRBD2
TGTGCCAGCAGCGTAGGGACTAGCGGACTCTACGAGCAGTACTTC,CASSVGTSGLYEQYF,TRBJ2-7,.,TRBV9,TRBD2
TGCGCCAGCAGTCAATCTTCGGATCAGCCCCAGCATTTT,CASSQSSDQPQHF,TRBJ1-5,.,TRBV23-1,.